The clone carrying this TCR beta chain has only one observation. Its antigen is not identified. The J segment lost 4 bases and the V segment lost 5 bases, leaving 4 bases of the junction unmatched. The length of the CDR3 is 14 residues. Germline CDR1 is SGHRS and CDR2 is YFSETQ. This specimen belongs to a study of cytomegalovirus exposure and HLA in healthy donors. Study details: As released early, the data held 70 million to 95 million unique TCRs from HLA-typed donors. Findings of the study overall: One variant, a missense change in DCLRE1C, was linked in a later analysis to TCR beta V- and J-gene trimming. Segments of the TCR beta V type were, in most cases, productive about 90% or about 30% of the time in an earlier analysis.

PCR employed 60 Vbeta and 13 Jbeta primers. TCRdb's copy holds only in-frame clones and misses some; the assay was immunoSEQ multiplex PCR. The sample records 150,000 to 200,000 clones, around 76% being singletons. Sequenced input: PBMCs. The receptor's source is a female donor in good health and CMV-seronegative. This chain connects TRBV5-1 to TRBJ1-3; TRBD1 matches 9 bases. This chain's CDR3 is CASRDRGLGNTIYF. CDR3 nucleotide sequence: TGCGCCAGCAGGGACAGGGGACTCGGAAACACCATATATTTT. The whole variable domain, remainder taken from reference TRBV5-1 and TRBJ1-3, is KAGVTQTPRYLIKTRGQQVTLSCSPISGHRSVSWYQQTPGQGLQFLFEYFSETQRNKGNFPGRFSGRQFSNSRSEMNVSTLELGDSALYLCASRDRGLGNTIYFGEGSWLTVV.